This TCR beta chain is drawn from a study of CD4 T cells in relation to SARS-CoV-2 and coronaviruses (dated by TCRdb to the early 2020s). As for the study more broadly: Across all 12 patients in the full convalescent cohort, ages ranged from roughly 20 to 80 years, with a median of 38. Among the roughly twelve convalescent patients, 8 males and 4 females were included, and two of the subjects were Hispanic. A different TCR-beta assay, based on Illumina, was used to sequence expansion assays from other donors in the study. Using patient-derived lymphoblastoid cell lines, the shared crossreactive spike epitopes were mapped to their HLA restriction. At the level of individual TCR clonotypes, the study measured memory CD4+ T cell crossreactivity between SARS-CoV-2 spike protein and common cold coronavirus spike proteins. The Adaptive Biotechnologies TCR-sequencing kit was used for samples from three pre-COVID donors and for the naive versus memory experiments, whereas the other data were Illumina-based.

Remarks on this clone: Which antigen it targets is not known. The sample holds no much larger clone one base away, and base qualities are not on file.

The paper as a whole reports these results and caveats: Small numbers of patients and of tested TCRs limited the study. Since the crossreactivity analysis centred on spike protein, crossreactivity against other viral proteins was not assessed. Crossreactive clones showed significantly weaker SARS-CoV-2-driven expansion than monoreactive clones, consistent with antigenic imprinting. Because no donor provided both pre-pandemic and post-infection samples, tracing the source of pre-existing responses was limited. Memory CD4+ clonotypes crossrecognizing SARS-CoV-2 and at least one common cold coronavirus spike were found in 50% to 80% of donors. Sequencing of naive versus memory cells indicated that the assay detects memory recall responses, not primary responses primed during culture.

Deep-resolution immunoSEQ TCR-beta sequencing was performed on DNA from uncultured naive and memory CD4+ T cells. In the original analysis: During preprocessing, nonproductive sequences were removed, as were CDR3s that did not start with C, did not end with F or W, or were shorter than 7 amino acids. Cultured and uncultured naive and memory CD4+ repertoires were searched for CDR3s previously identified as spike- and CEF-reactive. CDR3 homology was quantified as pairwise Levenshtein distance, calculated with the stringdist R package after three terminal residues were trimmed from each end. TCRdb's version of the immuneACCESS table is confined to in-frame rearrangements and falls short of the full clone set. An unresolved V gene accounts for under half of the shortfall where checked; the remainder is of unknown origin. Clone size and V and J calls were adopted from that table, with D and trimming inferred from the DNA. The sample yields tens of thousands of clones; roughly 90% were counted once. Clones ranked in the top ten supply 9% to 9.5% of the sample.

To separate naive from memory CD4+ T cells, cryopreserved PBMCs first underwent CD4 enrichment and then EasySep naive CD4+ T cell enrichment. PBMCs were isolated from leukapheresis product or whole blood by Ficoll-Paque PLUS gradient centrifugation. The PBMCs went either fresh into the expansion assay or into cryopreservation at -140 degrees C. The QIAamp Micro DNA Kit was used to extract genomic DNA from the CD4+ T cells. Material for sequencing was memory CD4+ T cells from PBMCs. According to the study, the label for this sample's cell subset or site signals: memory (non-naive) CD4+ T cells. The receptor comes from an adult with COVID-19.

The DNA is TGTGCCAGTAGTGCCCAGGGGTCTTCTCGTTACGAGCAGTACTTC. Its protein reads: CASSAQGSSRYEQYF. The chain joins TRBV19 to TRBJ2-7; TRBD1 is a weak D gene call, 6 bases matching. V is reduced by 5 bases and J by 4 bases, leaving a spacing of 18 bases between them. The CDR3, cysteine through phenylalanine, is 15 amino acids long. Of all the DNA, just the CDR3 is kept, 45 bases in frame from base 1. The CDR1 and CDR2 encoded by the germline V gene (reference sequence) are LNHDA and SQIVND.